This T cell receptor (beta chain) was found in a study of blood T cells in healthy people across ages (dated by TCRdb to 2014 to 2015). Background for the entire study: In model experiments, template switching captured about one uniquely barcoded TCR beta cDNA molecule for every two T cells. For two donors (one aged 18 to 30 and one aged 80 or older), the study analyzed two additional independent replicas of 1 million unique cDNA reads from the same blood draw. To avoid experimental bias, donors of different ages were randomly spread across the sequencing lanes. The donors were split into four age groups: young (average about 16 years), middle-aged (about 40), aged (more than 55) and long-lived (under 90). Using deep sequencing normalized with unique cDNA molecular identifiers, the study measured how TCR beta repertoire diversity changes with age.

General study outcomes and caveats: A strong correlation was found between observed TCR beta diversity and the percentage of naive T cells measured by flow cytometry. As age increased, observed TCR beta diversity per million T cells dropped in a roughly linear way, and a significant reduction was already evident by age 40. Since profiling was done on bulk unsorted PBMCs, naive and antigen-experienced compartments could not be conclusively compared. Compared with the aged group, the long-lived group had more naive CD4+ T cells, fewer expanded clones and increased TCR diversity, suggesting age selection. Estimates of total diversity based on one million sequenced T cells were regarded as lower bounds and as underestimates. Because the CMV infection status of the donors was unknown, age-related changes in expanded clonotypes may potentially have been confounded.

The CDR3 numbers 13 residues from cysteine through phenylalanine. Of the read, only the CDR3 DNA is kept; its 39 bases are in frame from base 1. The germline V gene (reference sequence) gives CDR1 as DFQATT and CDR2 as SNEGSKA. V is shortened by 6 bases, J by 2 bases, and the region joining them spans 13 bases. The donors were under 40 Caucasian individuals from Russia, aged roughly 6 to 100 years, who were systemically healthy. About 9.8 milliliters of peripheral blood were drawn from each donor into EDTA-treated Vacutainer tubes. Ficoll-Paque density-gradient centrifugation was used to isolate PBMCs, with at least 7 million per sample. Trizol reagent was used to extract total RNA from the PBMCs, yielding at least 5.5 micrograms per sample. Naive CD45RAhigh/CD27high T cell percentages were measured by flow cytometry on a PBMC aliquot from every donor. In the case of this clonotype: Its antigen remains unidentified. One base away there is no much larger clone; base qualities are not given.

The library was produced with 5' RACE. Sequencing relied on an Illumina HiSeq 2500. A second PCR of about 6 to 12 cycles was run with a J-beta primer mix and a sample-barcoded 5' primer. A unique molecular identifier was introduced onto each TCR beta cDNA molecule by a template-switch 5' adaptor carrying 12 random nucleotides. Each sample yielded at least 2.5 million CDR3-containing paired-end reads. First-strand cDNA synthesis was performed from all RNA using the Mint cDNA synthesis kit, with priming by a TRBC-specific oligonucleotide. Following uracil-DNA glycosylase treatment, a first 18-cycle PCR with universal primers M1SS and BC2_uni_R was performed on all cDNA. Under the source paper's analysis protocol: For normalization, 1 million high-quality reads, each with a distinct molecular identifier, were randomly selected from each sample. Instead of being binned into consensus sequences, reads with shared molecular identifiers were discarded. MiTCR, set to a Q25 quality threshold and the strictest error-elimination algorithm, was used for CDR3 identification, clonotype clustering and error correction. A nonparametric unseen species model with Euler transformation was used to estimate lower-bound total TCR beta diversity. In TCRdb, the public reads were trimmed at Q25 with fastp and aligned with MiXCR, with productive beta chains retained. A single entry per CDR3 protein holds the most common genes and DNA from its merged rows. The V and J calls and clone size come from TCRdb's table, not from the authors' own analysis. The sample table shows 650,000 to 900,000 distinct CDR3 sequences, and under 80% are seen once. Of the sample, 28% falls within the top ten clones.

This sequence uses TRBV20-1 and TRBJ2-5, with the D call perhaps TRBD1 or TRBD2, each one matching 5 bases. The sequence was collected from a man aged 25-45 years in good health. Material: blood. The DNA is TGCAGTGCCAGAAATGGGGGACAAGAGACCCAGTACTTC. It is translated as CSARNGGQETQYF.